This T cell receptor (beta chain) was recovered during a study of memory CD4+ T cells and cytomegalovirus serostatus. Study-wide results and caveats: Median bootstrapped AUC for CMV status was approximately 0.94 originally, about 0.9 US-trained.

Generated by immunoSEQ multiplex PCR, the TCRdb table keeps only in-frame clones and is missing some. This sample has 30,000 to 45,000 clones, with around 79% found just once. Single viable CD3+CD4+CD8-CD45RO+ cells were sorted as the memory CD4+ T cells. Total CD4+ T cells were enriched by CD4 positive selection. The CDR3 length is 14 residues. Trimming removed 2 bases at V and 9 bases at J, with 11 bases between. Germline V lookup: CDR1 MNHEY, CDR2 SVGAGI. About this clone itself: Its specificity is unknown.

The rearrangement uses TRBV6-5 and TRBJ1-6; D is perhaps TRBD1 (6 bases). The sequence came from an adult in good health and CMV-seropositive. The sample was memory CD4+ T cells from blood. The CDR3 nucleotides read TGTGCCAGCAGTTACGGACAGAGACGTTCACCCCTCCACTTT. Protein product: CASSYGQRRSPLHF.